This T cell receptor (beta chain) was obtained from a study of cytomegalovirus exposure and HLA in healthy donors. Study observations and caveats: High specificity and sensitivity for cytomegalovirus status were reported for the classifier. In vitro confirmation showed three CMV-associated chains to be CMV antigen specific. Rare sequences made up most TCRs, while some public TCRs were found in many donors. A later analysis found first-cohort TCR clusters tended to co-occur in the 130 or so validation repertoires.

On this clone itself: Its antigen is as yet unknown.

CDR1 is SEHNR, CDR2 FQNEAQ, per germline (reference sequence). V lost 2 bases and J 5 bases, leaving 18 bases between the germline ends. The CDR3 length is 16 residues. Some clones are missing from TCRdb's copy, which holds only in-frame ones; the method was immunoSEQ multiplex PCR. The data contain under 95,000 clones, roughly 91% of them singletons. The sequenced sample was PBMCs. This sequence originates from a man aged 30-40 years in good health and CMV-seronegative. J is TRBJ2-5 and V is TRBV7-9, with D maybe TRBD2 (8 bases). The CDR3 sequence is CASSLWSGLGGETQYF. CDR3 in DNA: TGTGCCAGCAGCTTATGGTCGGGACTAGGGGGCGAGACCCAGTACTTC.